This is a list of T cell receptor beta chains from one sample in a study of OX40 agonist ivuxolimab in advanced cancers. Sequencing used immunoSEQ multiplex PCR; TCRdb keeps in-frame clones, though not all of them. The table includes 65,000 to 70,000 clones, roughly 84% detected once. The sample here was CD4+ or CD8+ T cells sorted from blood, taken in a trial of the OX40 agonist ivuxolimab. All receptors derive from an adult with an advanced solid tumor such as melanoma, head and neck, liver or kidney cancer. Each CDR3 is given with its conserved first and last residue. D genes are given only for firm matches. Some rows mark clone size as missing; the rest say once, few, many or name a class of expanded clone.

v_gene	abundance	d_gene	j_gene	CDR3aa	CDR3nt
TRBV9	NA	NA	TRBJ1-2	CASSVTGYYGYTF	TGTGCCAGCAGCGTTACAGGGTACTATGGCTACACCTTC
TRBV6-1	NA	NA	TRBJ1-2	CASSDITSSYGYTF	TGTGCCAGCAGTGATATCACGTCCTCCTATGGCTACACCTTC
TRBV7-3	once	TRBD1	TRBJ1-1	CASSLGFGTDTEAFF	TGTGCCAGCAGCTTAGGGTTCGGGACAGACACTGAAGCTTTCTTT
TRBV4-1	NA	NA	TRBJ2-7	CASSQVENYEQYF	TGCGCCAGCAGCCAAGTGGAAAACTACGAGCAGTACTTC
TRBV7-2	NA	NA	TRBJ2-3	CASSLDISPGTDTQYF	TGTGCCAGCAGCTTAGACATAAGCCCCGGGACAGATACGCAGTATTTT
TRBV7-9	NA	NA	TRBJ1-5	CASTQPNQPQHF	TGTGCCAGCACCCAACCGAATCAGCCCCAGCATTTT
TRBV7-8	NA	TRBD2	TRBJ2-7	CASSRLPGGVTGLLGEQYF	TGTGCCAGCAGCCGACTTCCGGGGGGGGTTACAGGGCTACTTGGCGAGCAGTACTTC
TRBV18	once	NA	TRBJ2-1	CASSPNSNNEQFF	TGTGCCAGCTCACCAAATTCCAACAATGAGCAGTTCTTC
TRBV5-4	few	NA	TRBJ1-6	CASSDTPGSSPLHF	TGTGCCAGCAGCGATACTCCAGGGAGTTCACCCCTCCACTTT
TRBV5-1	NA	NA	TRBJ2-5	CASSFSLQETQYF	TGCGCCAGCAGCTTCAGTCTCCAAGAGACCCAGTACTTC
TRBV7-2	NA	TRBD1	TRBJ1-1	CASSPDDRVWRAFF	TGTGCCAGCAGCCCAGACGACAGGGTGTGGCGCGCTTTCTTT
TRBV7-2	NA	NA	TRBJ2-5	CASSLGSQETQYF	TGTGCCAGCAGCTTAGGATCGCAAGAGACCCAGTACTTC
TRBV18	NA	TRBD2	TRBJ2-1	CASSPQFGASGGLPNNEQFF	TGTGCCAGCTCACCACAGTTCGGGGCTAGCGGGGGCCTACCTAACAATGAGCAGTTCTTC
TRBV5-5	NA	TRBD1	TRBJ1-5	CASSPSTGYNQPQHF	TGTGCCAGCAGCCCCTCGACAGGGTACAATCAGCCCCAGCATTTT
TRBV11-2	NA	NA	TRBJ2-7	CASSLQERGGYEQYF	TGTGCCAGCAGCTTACAGGAACGGGGAGGTTACGAGCAGTACTTC
TRBV7-8	NA	NA	TRBJ1-5	CASSLEGHSNQPQHF	TGTGCCAGCAGCTTAGAGGGGCATAGCAATCAGCCCCAGCATTTT
TRBV6-1	NA	NA	TRBJ2-3	CASSEGSSGWGDTQYF	TGTGCCAGCAGTGAAGGAAGCAGTGGTTGGGGGGATACGCAGTATTTT
TRBV2	NA	NA	TRBJ2-1	CASSKGGNNEQFF	TGTGCCAGCAGCAAGGGGGGAAACAATGAGCAGTTCTTC
TRBV30	NA	NA	TRBJ2-7	CAWSEGGLSPEQYF	TGTGCCTGGAGTGAGGGGGGCTTGAGTCCCGAGCAGTACTTC